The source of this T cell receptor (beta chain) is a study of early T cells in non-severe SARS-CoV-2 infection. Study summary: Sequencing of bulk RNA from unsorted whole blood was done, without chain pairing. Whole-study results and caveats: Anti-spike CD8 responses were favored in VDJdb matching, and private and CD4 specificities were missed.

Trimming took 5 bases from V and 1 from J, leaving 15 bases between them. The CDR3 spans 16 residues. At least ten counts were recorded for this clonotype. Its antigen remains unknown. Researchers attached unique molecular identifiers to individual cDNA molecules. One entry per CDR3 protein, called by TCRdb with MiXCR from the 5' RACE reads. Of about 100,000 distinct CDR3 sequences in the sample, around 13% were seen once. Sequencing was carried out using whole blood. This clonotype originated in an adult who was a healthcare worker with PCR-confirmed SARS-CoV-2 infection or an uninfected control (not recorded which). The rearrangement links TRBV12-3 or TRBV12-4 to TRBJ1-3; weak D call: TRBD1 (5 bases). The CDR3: CASSPQQDRSGNTIYF. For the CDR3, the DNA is TGTGCCAGCAGTCCCCAACAGGATAGATCTGGAAACACCATATATTTT.